The 30 T cell receptor beta chains below all came from one sample that was sequenced in a study of cytomegalovirus exposure and HLA in healthy donors. Sequencing used immunoSEQ multiplex PCR; TCRdb keeps in-frame clones, though not all of them. The sample comprises about 260,000 clones, roughly 87% of which are singletons, and approximately 3.1% rests with the top ten. Sequenced sample: PBMCs. The receptor source for this set is a woman in her twenties or thirties in good health and CMV-seronegative.

Of note for this clone: Its ends do not fully match the called genes, so a read error is possible. The genes are TRBV29-1 and TRBJ2-5; 7 nucleotides line up with TRBD2. Germline CDR1 SQVTM, CDR2 ANQGSEA. CDR3 length: 13 amino acids. CDR3 sequence reads: CSVGLAVQEAQYF. In DNA form, the CDR3 reads TGCAGCGTTGGCCTAGCGGTTCAAGAGGCCCAGTACTTC.

V usage is TRBV29-1 and J usage is TRBJ2-7; 9 positions match TRBD1. Per the germline V gene, CDR1 is SQVTM and CDR2 is ANQGSEA. Trimming at V came to 5 bases and at J to 3 bases, leaving 5 bases not matched to a gene. This CDR3 is 13 amino acids long. The DNA of the CDR3 is TGCAGCGTTCGGGGACAGGGAGGCTACGAGCAGTACTTC. It is translated as CSVRGQGGYEQYF.

This clone was picked up a small number of times. Other nucleotide sequences in the sample specify the same CDR3. This rearrangement joins TRBV4-2 to TRBJ2-1; D ambiguous. This CDR3 is 11 amino acids long. V was clipped by 3 bases and J by 5 bases, with 2 bases between them. Germline loops: CDR1 LGHNA, CDR2 YNFKEQ. The CDR3 coding sequence is TGTGCCAGCAGCCAGGACAATGAGCAGTTCTTC. As protein: CASSQDNEQFF.

This clone was detected once. The chain recombines TRBV7-3 with TRBJ2-3; the match to TRBD2 covers 12 bases. Germline CDR1 is SGHTA and CDR2 is FQGTGA. This CDR3 is 17 amino acids long. V gave up 0 bases and J gave up 6 bases; unmatched junction bases: 7. The CDR3, as DNA: TGTGCCAGCAGCTTAACTCGGACTACTAGCGGGAGGGATACGCAGTATTTT. Residues: CASSLTRTTSGRDTQYF.

The chain combines TRBV28 with TRBJ2-7; the D gene could be TRBD1 or TRBD2 (7 bases each). Per the germline V gene, CDR1 is MDHEN and CDR2 is SYDVKM. Trimming removed 3 bases from V and 13 bases from J, with 16 bases in between. The CDR3 length is 12 residues. The CDR3 loop is CASSLGSGTAYF. CDR3 DNA: TGTGCCAGCAGTTTGGGGAGCGGGACAGCCTACTTC.

The chain has TRBV7-6 and TRBJ1-1, with D maybe TRBD1 (5 bases). The germline V gene encodes CDR1 SGHVS and CDR2 FNYEAQ. V lost 3 bases, J lost 1 base, and 9 bases lay in between. The CDR3 covers 14 residues. This chain's CDR3 is CASSLLQENTEAFF. CDR3 nucleotide sequence: TGTGCCAGCAGCTTGCTACAGGAGAACACTGAAGCTTTCTTT.

V usage is TRBV4-3 and J usage is TRBJ2-7; the D gene is possibly TRBD1 (5 bases). CDR3 length: 15 amino acids. Trimming took 4 bases from V and 1 from J, leaving 14 bases between them. From germline, CDR1 is LGHNA and CDR2 YSLEER. In DNA form, the CDR3 reads TGCGCCAGCAGCCGAATAGGGGCAGGGTCCTACGAGCAGTACTTC. Translation gives CASSRIGAGSYEQYF.

V usage is TRBV18 and J usage is TRBJ2-3, with D maybe TRBD1 (6 bases). V was trimmed by 3 bases and J by 5 bases, leaving 21 bases between them. The CDR3 sequence is 17 residues long. CDR1 and CDR2 from the germline V gene are KGHSH and LQKENI. CDR3 protein: CASSPSTGLSLGDTQYF. The CDR3 DNA is TGTGCCAGCTCACCCTCCACAGGGTTGAGTTTGGGAGATACGCAGTATTTT.

This clone was seen more than once but under ten times. The J gene is TRBJ2-1, the V gene TRBV19, with no clear D. Germline V gene lookup returns CDR1 LNHDA and CDR2 SQIVND (reference sequence). With 3 bases removed from V and 4 bases from J, the gap between germline ends came to 4 bases. The CDR3 is made up of 12 amino acids. CDR3 coding DNA: TGTGCCAGTAGTATGGGGTACAATGAGCAGTTCTTC. This translates into CASSMGYNEQFF. Full variable domain (remainder filled in from reference TRBV19 and TRBJ2-1): DGGITQSPKYLFRKEGQNVTLSCEQNLNHDAMYWYRQDPGQGLRLIYYSQIVNDFQKGDIAEGYSVSREKKESFPLTVTSAQKNPTAFYLCASSMGYNEQFFGPGTRLTVL.

The chain combines TRBV28 with TRBJ1-5, with D possibly TRBD1 on 5 matching bases. CDR1 is MDHEN, CDR2 SYDVKM, per germline. The germline V and J ends were trimmed by 4 bases and 7 bases, with 11 bases remaining between them. The CDR3 consists of 13 residues. The CDR3 sequence is CASSYLGDQPQHF. CDR3 DNA: TGTGCCAGCAGTTACCTAGGGGACCAGCCCCAGCATTTT.

The chain joins TRBV9 to TRBJ1-4; 8 positions agree with TRBD1. Losses at the gene ends were 0 bases for V and 5 bases for J; bases not matched to a gene: 3. Germline CDR1 reads SGDLS; CDR2 reads YYNGEE. The CDR3 extends over 15 amino acids. For the CDR3, the DNA is TGTGCCAGCAGCGTAGAACCAGGGGGCAATGAAAAACTGTTTTTT. It yields the protein CASSVEPGGNEKLFF.

This chain links TRBV28 with TRBJ2-7; a possible D gene is TRBD1 (5 bases). Per germline, CDR1 MDHEN and CDR2 SYDVKM. The V end lost 7 bases, the J end lost 0 bases, and 16 bases lay between the germline ends. CDR3 length: 15 amino acids. CDR3 in amino acids: CASTRERGGSYEQYF. For the CDR3, the DNA is TGTGCCAGCACCAGGGAAAGGGGTGGCTCCTACGAGCAGTACTTC.

The chain combines TRBV4-1 with TRBJ2-5, with 7 bases matching TRBD2. CDR3 length equals 17 residues. V was clipped by 0 bases and J by 4 bases; unmatched bases: 11. Germline V gene lookup returns CDR1 MGHRA and CDR2 YSYEKL. The CDR3 DNA follows: TGCGCCAGCAGCCAAGATACCCCAGCGGGATTCGGAGAGACCCAGTACTTC. Translating gives CASSQDTPAGFGETQYF.

The chain uses TRBV28 and TRBJ2-7; no clear D gene. This CDR3 is 14 amino acids long. The V end was cut by 6 bases, the J end by 7 bases, with 19 bases between. Germline-derived CDR1 and CDR2 are MDHEN and SYDVKM. The CDR3 spells CASSLLSEAREQYF. Here the CDR3 DNA reads TGTGCCAGCAGCCTACTCTCCGAGGCGAGGGAGCAGTACTTC.

The J gene is TRBJ1-1, the V gene TRBV11-2, with D uncertain. The CDR3 has 12 amino acids. Germline V gene data show CDR1 as SGHAT and CDR2 as FQNNGV. With 3 bases removed from V and 4 bases from J, the gap between germline ends came to 6 bases. DNA for the CDR3: TGTGCCAGCAGCTTTCACGTCACTGAAGCTTTCTTT. Translation gives CASSFHVTEAFF.

J is TRBJ2-3 and V is TRBV15; D possibly corresponds to TRBD1 (5 bases). V gave up 0 bases and J gave up 7 bases, with 11 bases separating them. The germline gives CDR1 LNHNV, CDR2 YYDKDF (reference sequence). The CDR3 runs to 14 residues. In DNA form, the CDR3 reads TGTGCCACCAGCAGAGATAGGGGCGTGAATACGCAGTATTTT. Its translation: CATSRDRGVNTQYF.

The rearrangement links TRBV7-9 to TRBJ2-6; D might be TRBD2 (6 bases). Germline V gives CDR1 SEHNR, CDR2 FQNEAQ (reference sequence). The CDR3 totals 16 residues. V gave up 0 bases and J gave up 9 bases, with 15 bases separating them. CDR3 sequence (DNA): TGTGCCAGCAGCTTAGCGCTGGCTAGCGCAAACAACGTCCTGACTTTC. Translating gives CASSLALASANNVLTF.

This chain uses TRBV27 with TRBJ1-4; D call uncertain. V was trimmed by 2 bases and J by 8 bases, leaving 12 bases between them. Germline V gene lookup returns CDR1 MNHEY and CDR2 SMNVEV (reference sequence). This CDR3 has 14 residues. The CDR3 is CASSLTPRPEKLFF. The CDR3 DNA reads TGTGCCAGCAGTTTAACCCCCCGGCCCGAAAAACTGTTTTTT. The full variable domain, with the rest looked up from reference TRBV27 and TRBJ1-4, is EAQVTQNPRYLITVTGKKLTVTCSQNMNHEYMSWYRQDPGLGLRQIYYSMNVEVTDKGDVPEGYKVSRKEKRNFPLILESPSPNQTSLYFCASSLTPRPEKLFFGSGTQLSVL.

This clone was seen once. Distinct nucleotide sequences in the sample also encode this CDR3. CDR3 nucleotide sequence: TGTGCCAGCAGTCCCGGGACAGGGGGCACAGATACGCAGTATTTT. This sequence encodes CASSPGTGGTDTQYF. J is TRBJ2-3 and V is TRBV27; 10 nucleotides align to TRBD1. Trimming removed 5 bases from V and 1 base from J; junction bases left unmatched: 3. The CDR3 totals 15 residues. Per the germline V gene, CDR1 is MNHEY and CDR2 is SMNVEV (reference sequence).

The V gene is TRBV5-1, the J gene TRBJ2-7; 11 positions match TRBD1. Germline lookup yields CDR1 SGHRS and CDR2 YFSETQ. The CDR3 covers 14 residues. V lost 3 bases to trimming and J lost 5 bases; unmatched junction nucleotides: 4. The CDR3: CASSWTGGADEQYF. Written as DNA, the CDR3 is TGCGCCAGCAGCTGGACAGGGGGCGCGGACGAGCAGTACTTC.

CDR3 coding DNA: TGCGCCAGCACCCCCACATCGGCGGGCGGCGGGAGGGCCAACACCGGGGAGCTGTTTTTT. Amino acid sequence: CASTPTSAGGGRANTGELFF. The chain joins TRBV4-3 to TRBJ2-2; 9 nucleotides align to TRBD2. This CDR3 is 20 amino acids long. After removal of 7 bases from V and 2 bases from J, the junction contained 20 bases not matched to a gene. From germline, CDR1 is LGHNA and CDR2 YSLEER.

The chain has TRBV15 and TRBJ1-5; unclear D gene. Germline CDR1 reads LNHNV; CDR2 reads YYDKDF (reference sequence). V lost 4 bases and J lost 3, with 10 bases in between. The CDR3 runs 14 residues. As DNA, the CDR3 is TGTGCCACCAGCACCCCCCCATACAATCAGCCCCAGCATTTT. As protein: CATSTPPYNQPQHF.

The chain recombines TRBV2 with TRBJ2-5; D is undetermined. CDR3 size: 13 residues. The V end lost 6 bases, the J end lost 5 bases, and 13 bases lay between the germline ends. Germline V lookup: CDR1 SNHLY, CDR2 FYNNEI. The CDR3 loop reads CASSRTAVETQYF. Written as DNA, the CDR3 is TGTGCCAGCAGCCGCACTGCTGTGGAGACCCAGTACTTC.

The V and J genes are TRBV6-1 and TRBJ1-5, with 7 bases matching TRBD1. CDR3 length: 15 residues. The germline V gene encodes CDR1 MNHNS and CDR2 SASEGT. J gave up 10 bases and V 2 bases, and 11 bases lay outside the gene matches. CDR3 sequence: CASSERRGGPPPQHF. The CDR3 nucleotides are TGTGCCAGCAGTGAACGCAGGGGGGGGCCTCCTCCCCAGCATTTT.

This chain uses TRBV10-3 with TRBJ1-1; maybe TRBD1 (5 bases). V was shortened by 6 bases and J by 0 bases, with 8 bases between the two germline ends. The CDR3 has 13 residues. In germline, CDR1 is ENHRY, CDR2 SYGVKD. The CDR3 protein is CAIRTDLNTEAFF. The CDR3 bases are TGTGCCATCAGGACAGATTTGAACACTGAAGCTTTCTTT.

This rearrangement joins TRBV7-9 to TRBJ1-4; possible D gene TRBD1, 6 bases. The germline V gene has CDR1 SEHNR and CDR2 FQNEAQ (reference sequence). V was shortened by 2 bases and J by 0 bases, with 7 bases between the two germline ends. This CDR3 is 15 amino acids long. The CDR3 loop reads CASSLWTATNEKLFF. The CDR3 DNA reads as TGTGCCAGCAGCTTATGGACAGCAACTAATGAAAAACTGTTTTTT.

The rearrangement uses TRBV6-5 and TRBJ2-3; D gene ambiguous. The V gene lost 6 bases and the J gene lost 4 bases, with 11 bases spanning the gap. This CDR3 comprises 13 residues. Germline loops: CDR1 MNHEY, CDR2 SVGAGI. CDR3 DNA: TGTGCCAGCAGGAGACTTCGCCCAGATACGCAGTATTTT. It is translated as CASRRLRPDTQYF.

The J gene is TRBJ2-7, the V gene TRBV27, with 7 bases fitting TRBD1. J was trimmed by 4 bases and V by 3 bases; bases with no gene match: 9. The germline V gene encodes CDR1 MNHEY and CDR2 SMNVEV (reference sequence). CDR3 size: 15 residues. The CDR3 DNA follows: TGTGCCAGCAGTTTGGCTGGGACAGTATTATACGAGCAGTACTTC. Protein product: CASSLAGTVLYEQYF.

This clone appeared a single time. The chain couples TRBV27 to TRBJ1-5; 9 nucleotides line up with TRBD1. The J segment lost 3 bases and the V segment lost 4 bases, leaving 13 bases of the junction unmatched. Germline V CDR1 and CDR2: MNHEY, SMNVEV (reference sequence). This CDR3 has 18 amino acids. The CDR3 sequence is CASSYRFRDRDNNQPQHF. DNA for the CDR3: TGTGCCAGCAGTTATAGATTCCGGGACAGGGATAACAATCAGCCCCAGCATTTT.

The chain recombines TRBV28 with TRBJ2-7; either TRBD1 or TRBD2 may supply D (6 bases each). Trimming took 5 bases from V and 5 from J, leaving 19 bases between them. The CDR3 extends over 15 amino acids. Looked up from germline, CDR1 is MDHEN and CDR2 is SYDVKM. In DNA, the CDR3 is TGTGCCAGCAGTAAGCGACGGGGGCCCCAGGACGAGCAGTACTTC. It codes for CASSKRRGPQDEQYF.